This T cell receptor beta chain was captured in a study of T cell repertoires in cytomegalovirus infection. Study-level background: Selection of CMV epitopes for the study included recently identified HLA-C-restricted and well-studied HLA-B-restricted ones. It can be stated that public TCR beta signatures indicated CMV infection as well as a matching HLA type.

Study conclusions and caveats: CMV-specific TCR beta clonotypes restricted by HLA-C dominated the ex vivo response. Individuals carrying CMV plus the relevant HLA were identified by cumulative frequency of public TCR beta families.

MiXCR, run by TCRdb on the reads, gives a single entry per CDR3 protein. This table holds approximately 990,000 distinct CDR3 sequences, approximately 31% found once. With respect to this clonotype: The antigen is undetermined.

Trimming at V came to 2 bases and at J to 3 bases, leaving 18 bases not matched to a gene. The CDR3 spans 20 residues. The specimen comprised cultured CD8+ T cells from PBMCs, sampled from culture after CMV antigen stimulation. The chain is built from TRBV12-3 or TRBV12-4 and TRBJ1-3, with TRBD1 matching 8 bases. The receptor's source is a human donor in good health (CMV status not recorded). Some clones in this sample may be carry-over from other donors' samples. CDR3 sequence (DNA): TGTGCCAGCAGTTTAACACGGGGGGCAGGGGGCCCCCTAGGTGGAAACACCATATATTTT. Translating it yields CASSLTRGAGGPLGGNTIYF.